The 26 T cell receptor beta chains below come from one sample, sequenced in a study of blood T cells in healthy people across ages. Using a J-beta primer mix together with a sample-barcoded 5' primer, a second PCR was run for roughly 6 to 12 cycles. TCRdb itself ran the 5' RACE reads through MiXCR, one entry per CDR3 protein. The sample gives more than 500,000 distinct CDR3 sequences, 25% to 30% of which show up once; about 18% is in the top ten. Sequencing was done on a sample of blood. The receptor source for this set is an older woman in good health.

A few counts support this clonotype. This chain joins TRBV7-9 and TRBJ1-2, with 10 bases that match TRBD1. The germline CDR1 and CDR2 sequences are SEHNR and FQNEAQ (reference sequence). The CDR3 loop spans 16 amino acids. The V gene end was trimmed by 3 bases and the J gene end by 4 bases; junction bases not matched to a gene: 8. CDR3: CASSLRGRDRGYGYTF. DNA of the CDR3: TGTGCCAGCAGCTTGAGAGGGAGGGACAGGGGCTATGGCTACACCTTC.

This clonotype has more than one count but fewer than ten. The genes are TRBV7-9 and TRBJ2-5, with D maybe TRBD1 (6 bases). The CDR3 loop spans 16 amino acids. With 5 bases removed from V and 5 bases from J, the gap between germline ends came to 21 bases. CDR1 is SEHNR, CDR2 FQNEAQ, per germline (reference sequence). CDR3 nucleotides: TGTGCCAGCAGCCGGAATGGACAGACCCAATCGGAGACCCAGTACTTC. Protein product: CASSRNGQTQSETQYF.

The J gene is TRBJ2-7, the V gene TRBV4-3, with D possibly being TRBD2 (5 bases). Germline V CDR1 and CDR2: LGHNA, YSLEER. Trimming took 0 bases from V and 3 from J, leaving 12 bases between them. The CDR3 covers 15 residues. CDR3 residues: CASSQDDGEGYEQYF. For the CDR3, the DNA is TGCGCCAGCAGCCAAGATGACGGAGAGGGCTACGAGCAGTACTTC.

This clonotype was recorded a few times. The CDR3 is CASSLGLAGATDTQYF. CDR3 bases: TGCGCCAGCAGCTTGGGGCTAGCGGGGGCCACAGATACGCAGTATTTT. The V and J genes are TRBV5-1 and TRBJ2-3, with 10 bases identical to TRBD2. Germline values: CDR1 SGHRS, CDR2 YFSETQ. The V gene end was trimmed by 0 bases and the J gene end by 2 bases; junction bases not matched to a gene: 3. The CDR3 is 16 residues long.

To note about this clonotype: The junction differs from germline at one of its ends, possibly a read error. The chain is built from TRBV20-1 and TRBJ2-5; TRBD1 might be the D (6 bases). The J call is doubtful: the DNA matches TRBJ2-1 better. CDR1 and CDR2 (germline): DFQATT, SNEGSKA (reference sequence). This CDR3 region has 16 residues. The chain's CDR3 is CSARLQGAGVVGEQFF. CDR3 DNA sequence: TGCAGCGCTAGATTACAGGGCGCAGGGGTGGTTGGGGAGCAGTTCTTC.

This clonotype turned up a few times. The chain uses TRBV5-1 and TRBJ1-2; 11 bases are a match to TRBD1. The CDR3 runs 15 residues. From germline, CDR1 is SGHRS and CDR2 YFSETQ. J lost 3 bases, V lost 4 bases, and 5 bases had no gene match. CDR3 amino acids: CASSLGQGDHYGYTF. In nucleotides, the CDR3 is TGCGCCAGCAGCCTGGGACAGGGGGACCACTATGGCTACACCTTC.

This sequence joins TRBV4-3 and TRBJ2-5, with 11 nucleotides matching TRBD2. The DNA end lines up better with TRBJ2-1; the J call may be wrong. This CDR3 has 17 residues. CDR1 LGHNA and CDR2 YSLEER come from the germline V gene. Here the CDR3 DNA reads TGCGCCAGCAGCCAAGTTCTAGCGGGGGGACTATACAATGAGCAGTTCTTC. Encoded protein: CASSQVLAGGLYNEQFF.

A few counts support this clonotype. The chain uses TRBV18 and TRBJ1-2; TRBD1 is a possible D gene (5 bases). Trimming pared 4 bases from V and 0 bases from J, leaving 6 bases between. The CDR3 runs to 13 residues. Germline V gene sequence: CDR1 KGHSH, CDR2 LQKENI. CDR3 amino acids: CASSRTSNYGYTF. CDR3 DNA sequence: TGTGCCAGCTCACGGACATCTAACTATGGCTACACCTTC.

CDR3 amino acids: CASSLVDRDTYQETQYF. The CDR3, as DNA: TGTGCCAGCAGCTTAGTCGACAGAGACACGTACCAAGAGACCCAGTACTTC. This chain connects TRBV7-8 to TRBJ2-5, with D possibly matching TRBD1 (5 bases). With 1 base removed from V and 0 bases from J, the gap between germline ends came to 15 bases. From germline, CDR1 is SGHVS and CDR2 FQNEAQ. The CDR3 is made up of 17 amino acids.

This clonotype was counted at least ten times. This chain joins TRBV6-6 and TRBJ1-2, with a tentative D call TRBD1 (5 bases). The V gene lost 7 bases and the J gene lost 1 base, with 22 bases spanning the gap. CDR1 is MNHNY, CDR2 SVGAGI, per germline (reference sequence). This CDR3 has 17 amino acids. This chain's CDR3 is CASTNMGGGANNYGYTF. The CDR3, as DNA: TGTGCCAGCACCAACATGGGGGGGGGTGCGAATAACTATGGCTACACCTTC.

The chain links TRBV15 to TRBJ2-5, with D perhaps TRBD2 (5 bases). The DNA matches TRBJ2-1 better at its end, which makes the J call doubtful. The length of the CDR3 is 15 residues. CDR1 and CDR2 from the germline V gene are LNHNV and YYDKDF (reference sequence). CDR3 sequence: CATRAKSGLNNEQFF. The CDR3, as DNA: TGTGCCACCAGGGCGAAGAGCGGACTTAACAATGAGCAGTTCTTC.

Only a few counts were recorded for this clonotype. Because the CDR3 is missing its conserved closing phenylalanine or tryptophan, this is likely a read error. The CDR3 here is CASSPYVADSEQFL. In DNA, the CDR3 is TGCGCCAGCAGCCCTTATGTAGCGGACAGTGAGCAGTTCCTC. V and J are TRBV4-1 and TRBJ2-5; tentatively, D is TRBD1 or TRBD2 (6 bases each). The J call may be mistaken, given a closer DNA end match to TRBJ2-1. The CDR3 has 14 amino acids. Germline CDR1 MGHRA, CDR2 YSYEKL.

The chain recombines TRBV5-1 with TRBJ2-3; the D call may be TRBD1 or TRBD2 (5 bases each). Germline V gene lookup returns CDR1 SGHRS and CDR2 YFSETQ. V lost 3 bases and J 0 bases, leaving 8 bases between the germline ends. The CDR3 sequence is 14 residues long. The CDR3 region is CASSWDQSTDTQYF. CDR3 bases: TGCGCCAGCAGCTGGGACCAAAGCACAGATACGCAGTATTTT.

This clonotype was observed a handful of times. The rearrangement uses TRBV20-1 and TRBJ1-1; D not resolved. Germline assignment: CDR1 DFQATT and CDR2 SNEGSKA (reference sequence). This CDR3 has 18 residues. The V end was cut by 4 bases, the J end by 3 bases, with 27 bases between. This chain's CDR3 is CSATSPFSLAGGHTEAFF. DNA for the CDR3: TGCAGTGCTACCTCCCCCTTTTCTCTGGCAGGCGGTCACACTGAAGCTTTCTTT.

The chain combines TRBV27 with TRBJ1-4, with D uncertain. Germline V lookup: CDR1 MNHEY, CDR2 SMNVEV (reference sequence). V lost 5 bases, J lost 0 bases, and 7 bases lay in between. CDR3 length: 14 residues. The CDR3 protein is CASSAYATNEKLFF. In DNA form, the CDR3 reads TGTGCCAGCAGTGCATATGCAACTAATGAAAAACTGTTTTTT.

The chain links TRBV5-1 to TRBJ2-2; D is perhaps TRBD2 (6 bases). V was shortened by 3 bases and J by 5 bases, with 17 bases between the two germline ends. The germline V gene has CDR1 SGHRS and CDR2 YFSETQ. The CDR3 has 16 amino acids. The chain's CDR3 is CASSSGTSGRTGELFF. CDR3 sequence (DNA): TGCGCCAGCAGCTCCGGGACCAGCGGGCGGACCGGGGAGCTGTTTTTT.

Remarks on this clonotype: As the CDR3 is not closed by the conserved phenylalanine or tryptophan, this likely results from a read error. It is unclear where the CDR3 begins or ends on the DNA, so no DNA is shown, and the CDR3 is as TCRdb lists it. V gene TRBV29-1 combines with J gene TRBJ2-7; the D call TRBD2 from the table was never checked on the DNA. Termini included, the CDR3 measures 12 amino acids. CDR1 and CDR2 from the germline V gene are SQVTM and ANQGSEA. The chain's CDR3 is CSVSLAGGSQYL.

This clonotype was detected only a few times. V usage is TRBV20-1 and J usage is TRBJ2-3; 7 bases match TRBD1. CDR1 is DFQATT, CDR2 SNEGSKA, per germline (reference sequence). The CDR3 runs to 14 residues. V lost 3 bases, J lost 4 bases, and 7 bases stayed unmatched. The CDR3 nucleotides are TGCAGTGCTAGTCCCACAGGGGTGTCAGATACGCAGTATTTT. Amino acids: CSASPTGVSDTQYF.

The chain links TRBV3-1 to TRBJ2-3; D not certain. CDR1 and CDR2 (germline): LGHDT, YNNKEL (reference sequence). CDR3 length equals 14 residues. With 0 bases removed from V and 2 bases from J, the gap between germline ends came to 6 bases. The CDR3 coding sequence is TGTGCCAGCAGCCAAGACCGCCCCACAGATACGCAGTATTTT. This encodes CASSQDRPTDTQYF.

This clonotype has a handful of counts. The V gene is TRBV11-2, the J gene TRBJ2-7; D is undetermined. The CDR3 totals 15 residues. Germline-derived CDR1 and CDR2 are SGHAT and FQNNGV. Trimming took 4 bases from V and 2 from J, leaving 15 bases between them. In nucleotides, the CDR3 is TGTGCCAGCAGCTACCCCCTGAGTGCCCCCTACGAGCAGTACTTC. Translation gives CASSYPLSAPYEQYF.

In its sample, this clonotype was seen a few times. The J gene is TRBJ2-7, the V gene TRBV15; tentatively, D is TRBD2 (6 bases). The assigned J gene may be wrong: the sequence end matches TRBJ2-1 better. CDR1 and CDR2 from the germline V gene are LNHNV and YYDKDF (reference sequence). CDR3 length: 17 amino acids. The CDR3 spells CATSREPGGGVRNEQFF. The CDR3 DNA reads as TGTGCCACCAGCAGAGAACCCGGAGGAGGGGTGAGGAATGAGCAGTTCTTC.

This clonotype was picked up a small number of times. The rearrangement links TRBV29-1 to TRBJ2-5; 13 bases align to TRBD2. The CDR3 is 17 residues long. The J segment lost 5 bases and the V segment lost 4 bases, leaving 13 bases of the junction unmatched. CDR1 is SQVTM, CDR2 ANQGSEA, per germline. This CDR3 reads CSVAPFTSGGAWETQYF. The CDR3 DNA reads TGCAGCGTTGCCCCTTTTACTAGCGGGGGGGCTTGGGAGACCCAGTACTTC.

This clonotype was seen only once. The chain combines TRBV20-1 with TRBJ2-1; no clear D. The V end lost 5 bases, the J end lost 8 bases, and 16 bases lay between the germline ends. Germline CDR1 and CDR2: DFQATT and SNEGSKA (reference sequence). The CDR3 extends over 13 amino acids. The CDR3 sequence: CSADKPPGDEQFF. CDR3 coding DNA: TGCAGTGCTGACAAGCCCCCAGGCGATGAGCAGTTCTTC.

The chain joins TRBV3-1 to TRBJ2-1; 9 nucleotides agree with TRBD2. Germline trimming cut 6 bases from V and 9 bases from J; bases unmatched to any gene: 9. This CDR3 is 14 amino acids long. Germline V gives CDR1 LGHDT, CDR2 YNNKEL (reference sequence). The CDR3, as DNA: TGTGCCAGCAGTTATAGCGGGGGTGGGGGTGAGCAGTTCTTC. This gives the protein CASSYSGGGGEQFF.

This clonotype appeared a few times. The chain links TRBV4-3 to TRBJ1-4; no reliable D call. The CDR3 length is 16 residues. V lost 4 bases and J lost 5, with 17 bases in between. Germline CDR1 and CDR2: LGHNA and YSLEER. In DNA, the CDR3 is TGCGCCAGCAGCCCAGAGGTTCTCAGCTTAAATGAAAAACTGTTTTTT. This sequence encodes CASSPEVLSLNEKLFF.

This clonotype was observed a few times. The chain recombines TRBV3-1 with TRBJ2-5, with D hard to call. Germline-derived CDR1 and CDR2 are LGHDT and YNNKEL (reference sequence). V was clipped by 0 bases and J by 10 bases, with 6 bases between them. This CDR3 is built from 11 residues. CDR3 DNA sequence: TGTGCCAGCAGCCAAGAATCGCTCCAGTACTTC. Translated: CASSQESLQYF.